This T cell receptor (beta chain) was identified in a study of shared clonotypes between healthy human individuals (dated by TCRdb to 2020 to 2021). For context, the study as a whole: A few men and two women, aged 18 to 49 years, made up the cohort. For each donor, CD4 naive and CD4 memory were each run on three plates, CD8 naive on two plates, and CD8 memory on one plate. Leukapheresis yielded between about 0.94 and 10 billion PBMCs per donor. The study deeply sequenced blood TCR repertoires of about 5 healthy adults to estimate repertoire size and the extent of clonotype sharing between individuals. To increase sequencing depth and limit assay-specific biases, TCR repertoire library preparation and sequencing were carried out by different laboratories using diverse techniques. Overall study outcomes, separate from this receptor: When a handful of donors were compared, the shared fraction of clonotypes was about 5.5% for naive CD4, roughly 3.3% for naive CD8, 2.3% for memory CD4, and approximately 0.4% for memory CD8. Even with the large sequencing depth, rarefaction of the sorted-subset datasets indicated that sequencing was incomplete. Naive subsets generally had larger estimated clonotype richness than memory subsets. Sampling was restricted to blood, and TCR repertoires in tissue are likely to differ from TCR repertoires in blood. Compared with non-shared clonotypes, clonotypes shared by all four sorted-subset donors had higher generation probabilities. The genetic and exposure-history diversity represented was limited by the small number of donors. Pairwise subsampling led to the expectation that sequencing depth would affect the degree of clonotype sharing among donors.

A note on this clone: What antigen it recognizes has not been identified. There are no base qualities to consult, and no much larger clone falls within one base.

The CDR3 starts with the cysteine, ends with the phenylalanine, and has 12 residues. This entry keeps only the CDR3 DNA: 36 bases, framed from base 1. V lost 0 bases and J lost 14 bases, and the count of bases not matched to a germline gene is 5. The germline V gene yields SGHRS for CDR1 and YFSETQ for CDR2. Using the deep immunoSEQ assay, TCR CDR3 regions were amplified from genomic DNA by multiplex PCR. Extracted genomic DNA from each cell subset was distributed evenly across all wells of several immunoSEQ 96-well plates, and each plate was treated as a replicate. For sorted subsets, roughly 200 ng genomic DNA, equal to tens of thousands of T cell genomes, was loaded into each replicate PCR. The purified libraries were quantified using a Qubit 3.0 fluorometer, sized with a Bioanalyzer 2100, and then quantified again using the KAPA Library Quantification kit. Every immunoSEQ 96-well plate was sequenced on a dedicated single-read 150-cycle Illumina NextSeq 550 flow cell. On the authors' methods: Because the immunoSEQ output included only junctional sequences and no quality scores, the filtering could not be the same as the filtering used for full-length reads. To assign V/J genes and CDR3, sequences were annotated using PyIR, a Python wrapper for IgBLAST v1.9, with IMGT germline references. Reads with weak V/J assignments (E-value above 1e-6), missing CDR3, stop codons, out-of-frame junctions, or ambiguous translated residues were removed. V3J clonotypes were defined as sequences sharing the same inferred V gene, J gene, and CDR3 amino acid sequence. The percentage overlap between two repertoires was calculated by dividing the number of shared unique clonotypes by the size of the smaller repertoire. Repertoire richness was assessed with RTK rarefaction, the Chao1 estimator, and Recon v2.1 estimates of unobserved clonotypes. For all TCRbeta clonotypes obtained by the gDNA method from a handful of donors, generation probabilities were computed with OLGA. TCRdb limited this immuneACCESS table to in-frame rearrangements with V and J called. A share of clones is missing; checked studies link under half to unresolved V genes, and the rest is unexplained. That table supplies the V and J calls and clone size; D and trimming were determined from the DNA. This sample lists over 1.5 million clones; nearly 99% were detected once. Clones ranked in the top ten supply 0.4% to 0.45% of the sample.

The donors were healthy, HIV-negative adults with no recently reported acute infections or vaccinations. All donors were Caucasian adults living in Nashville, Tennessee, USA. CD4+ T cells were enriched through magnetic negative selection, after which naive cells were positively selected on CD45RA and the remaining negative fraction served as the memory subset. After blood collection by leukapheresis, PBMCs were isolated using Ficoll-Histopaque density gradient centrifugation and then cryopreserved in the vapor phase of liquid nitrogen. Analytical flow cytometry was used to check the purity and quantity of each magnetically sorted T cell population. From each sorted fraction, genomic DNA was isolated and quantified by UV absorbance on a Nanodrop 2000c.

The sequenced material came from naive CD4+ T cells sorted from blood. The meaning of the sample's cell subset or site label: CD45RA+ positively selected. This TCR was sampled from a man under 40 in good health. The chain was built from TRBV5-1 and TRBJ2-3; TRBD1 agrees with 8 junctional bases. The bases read TGCGCCAGCAGCTTGGGGACAGGGAAGCTGTATTTT. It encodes CASSLGTGKLYF.